Each of the 5 T cell receptor beta chains below was sequenced from the same sample in a study of T cells in Graves' hyperthyroidism and ophthalmopathy. Amplified regions were TCR beta CDR3 sequences from RNA transcripts. HTBI primers were used for first-round RT-PCR of the TCR CDR3. TCRdb re-derived calls from the multiplex PCR reads in MiXCR, one entry per CDR3 protein. The table includes a few hundred thousand distinct CDR3 sequences, less than 20% detected once. Sequencing was performed on blood. These receptors were taken from a woman between 25 and 40 years old with Graves' hyperthyroidism.

The chain couples TRBV28 to TRBJ1-5; D gene ambiguous. The V end was cut by 10 bases, the J end by 3 bases, with 10 bases between. Germline V gene sequence: CDR1 MDHEN, CDR2 SYDVKM. The CDR3 covers 12 residues. The CDR3 DNA sequence: TGTGCCACTGGTCTTAACAATCAGCCCCAGCATTTT. This gives the protein CATGLNNQPQHF.

V usage is TRBV6-2 or TRBV6-3 and J usage is TRBJ2-3, with no clear D. The V end was cut by 8 bases, the J end by 6 bases, with 12 bases between. Germline assignment: CDR1 MNHEY and CDR2 SVGEGT. This CDR3 region has 12 residues. CDR3 nucleotides: TGTGCCAGCGCCTCCTCGGAGGATACGCAGTATTTT. Residues: CASASSEDTQYF.

This clonotype was seen at least ten times. The chain recombines TRBV20-1 with TRBJ2-1; D may be TRBD2 (7 bases). Per germline, CDR1 DFQATT and CDR2 SNEGSKA (reference sequence). This CDR3 spans 13 amino acids. V shed 6 bases and J shed 3 bases, with 12 bases lying between them. The CDR3 sequence is CSAGGGVYNEQFF. The CDR3 DNA is TGCAGTGCAGGGGGGGGTGTCTACAATGAGCAGTTCTTC.

At least ten counts were recorded for this clonotype. The chain uses TRBV10-3 and TRBJ1-1; D unclear. The CDR3 extends over 13 amino acids. V was clipped by 5 bases and J by 0 bases, with 7 bases between them. Germline V CDR1 and CDR2: ENHRY, SYGVKD. The DNA of the CDR3 is TGTGCCATCAGTCAAGCACTGAACACTGAAGCTTTCTTT. Translated: CAISQALNTEAFF.

The chain has TRBV6-5 and TRBJ2-7; D gene unclear. Germline V lookup: CDR1 MNHEY, CDR2 SVGAGI. CDR3 length: 16 residues. The germline V and J ends were trimmed by 3 bases and 1 base, with 16 bases remaining between them. In DNA form, the CDR3 reads TGTGCCAGCAGTTATGGTCTGGGAATTTGGTCCTACGAGCAGTACTTC. Translated: CASSYGLGIWSYEQYF.